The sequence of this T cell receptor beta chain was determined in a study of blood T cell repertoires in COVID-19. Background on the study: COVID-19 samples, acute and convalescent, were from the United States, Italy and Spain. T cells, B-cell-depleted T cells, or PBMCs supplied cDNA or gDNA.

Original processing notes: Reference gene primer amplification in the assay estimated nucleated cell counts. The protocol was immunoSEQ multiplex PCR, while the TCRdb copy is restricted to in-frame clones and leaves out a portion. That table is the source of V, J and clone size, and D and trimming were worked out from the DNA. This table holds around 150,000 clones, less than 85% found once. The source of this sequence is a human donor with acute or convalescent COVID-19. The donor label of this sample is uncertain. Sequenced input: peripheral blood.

CDR3 in amino acids: CASSYTGQGVEQFF. DNA of the CDR3: TGTGCCAGCAGTTACACGGGACAGGGGGTTGAGCAGTTCTTC. The V gene is TRBV6-5, the J gene TRBJ2-1, with 11 bases aligning to TRBD1. CDR1 is MNHEY and CDR2 is SVGAGI in the germline V gene. The CDR3 contains 14 residues. V gave up 2 bases and J gave up 9 bases; unmatched junction bases: 3.